This TCR beta chain was profiled in a study of beta chain features in type 1 diabetes. As for the study in general: There was similarity between patients and healthy donors in age, gender and cell yields.

This clone showed up just a few times. Its cognate antigen is unknown. Trimming stripped 6 bases from V and 0 bases from J, with 18 bases between. The CDR3 covers 17 residues. Germline V CDR1 and CDR2: SGHTA, FQGNSA. As every portion of the isolated RNA was reverse transcribed, the sequencing read expressed TCRB transcripts. The table came from immunoSEQ multiplex PCR; TCRdb's copy has only in-frame clones and leaves some out. The table includes approximately 600,000 clones, 12% detected once. Study-level results: Moderate yet significant TCRB CDR3 shortening was seen in Type 1 diabetes patients in all four CD4+ subsets. More deletions and fewer insertions at VDJ junctions were seen in type 1 diabetes patients.

This TCR derives from a man aged 25 to 45 with type 1 diabetes. This chain links TRBV7-2 with TRBJ2-1; the D gene is possibly TRBD1 (6 bases). The material sequenced was naive CD4+ T cells from blood. CDR3 amino acids: CASSYIPGQNSYNEQFF. As DNA, the CDR3 is TGTGCCAGCAGTTATATCCCGGGACAAAACTCCTACAATGAGCAGTTCTTC.